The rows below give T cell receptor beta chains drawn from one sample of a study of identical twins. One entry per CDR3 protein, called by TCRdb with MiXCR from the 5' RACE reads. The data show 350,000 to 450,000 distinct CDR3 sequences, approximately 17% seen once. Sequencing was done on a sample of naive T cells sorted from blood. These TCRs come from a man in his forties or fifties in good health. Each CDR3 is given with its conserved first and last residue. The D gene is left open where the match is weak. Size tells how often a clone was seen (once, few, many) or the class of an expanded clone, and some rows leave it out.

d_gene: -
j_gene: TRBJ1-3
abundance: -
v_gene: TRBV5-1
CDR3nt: TGCGCCAGCAGCTTGGTTCTCAGCACCCTCTCTGGAAACACCATATATTTT
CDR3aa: CASSLVLSTLSGNTIYF

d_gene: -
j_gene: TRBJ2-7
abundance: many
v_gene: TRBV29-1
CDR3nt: TGCAGCGCTCACCGGGACTTCCCTTACGAGCAGTACTTC
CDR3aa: CSAHRDFPYEQYF

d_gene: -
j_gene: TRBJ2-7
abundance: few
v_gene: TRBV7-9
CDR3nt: TGTGCCAGCAGCCAGAACAGCAGGACATCCTACGAGCAGTACTTC
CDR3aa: CASSQNSRTSYEQYF

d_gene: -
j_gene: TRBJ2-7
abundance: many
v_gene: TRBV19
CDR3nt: TGTGCCAGTAGTATAGACTCTGACTCCTACACCGAGCAGTACTTC
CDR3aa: CASSIDSDSYTEQYF

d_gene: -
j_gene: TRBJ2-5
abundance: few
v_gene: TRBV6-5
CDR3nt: TGTGCCAGCAGCTCTCAAGGAATGACCCAGTACTTC
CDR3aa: CASSSQGMTQYF

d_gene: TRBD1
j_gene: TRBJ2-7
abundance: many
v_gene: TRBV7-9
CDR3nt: TGTGCCAGCAGCTCCGACAGGGTTCTACCCTACGAGCAGTACTTC
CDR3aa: CASSSDRVLPYEQYF

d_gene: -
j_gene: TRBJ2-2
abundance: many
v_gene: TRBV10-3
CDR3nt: TGTGCCAGCAAGATTACCAACACCGGGGAGCTGTTTTTT
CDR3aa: CASKITNTGELFF

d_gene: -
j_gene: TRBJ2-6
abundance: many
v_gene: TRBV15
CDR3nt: TGTGCCACCAGCAGGGACCCGTCTGGGGCCAACGTCCTGACTTTC
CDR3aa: CATSRDPSGANVLTF

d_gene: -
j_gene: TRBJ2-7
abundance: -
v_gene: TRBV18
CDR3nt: TGTGCCAGCTCACCACCTGGGCATTCCTACGAGCAGTACTTC
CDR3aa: CASSPPGHSYEQYF

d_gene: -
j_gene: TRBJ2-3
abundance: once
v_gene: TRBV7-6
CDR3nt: TGTGCTAGCAGAGCCCGGCCGGTGGCCACAGATACGCAGTATTTT
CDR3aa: CASRARPVATDTQYF

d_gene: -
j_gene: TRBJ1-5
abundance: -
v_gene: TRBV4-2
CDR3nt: TGTGCCAGCAGCCAAGAGTCGCGGGGCAATCAGCCCCAGCATTTT
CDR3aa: CASSQESRGNQPQHF

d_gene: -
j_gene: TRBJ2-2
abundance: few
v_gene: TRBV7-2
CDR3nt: TGTGCCAGCAGCGTAAGACTAGTATCCGGGGAGCTGTTTTTT
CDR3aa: CASSVRLVSGELFF

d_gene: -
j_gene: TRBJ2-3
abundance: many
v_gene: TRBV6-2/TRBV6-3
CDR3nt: TGTGCCAGCAGCCCGGCTGGGCTAGGCACAGATACGCAGTATTTT
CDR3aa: CASSPAGLGTDTQYF

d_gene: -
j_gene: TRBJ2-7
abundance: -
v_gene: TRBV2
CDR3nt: TGTGCCAGCAGTGATGATCGGGTGTACTTC
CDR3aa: CASSDDRVYF

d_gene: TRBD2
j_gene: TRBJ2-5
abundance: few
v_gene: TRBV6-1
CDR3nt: TGTGCCAGCAGTAAAGCGGGGGGGGAGACCCAGTACTTC
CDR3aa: CASSKAGGETQYF

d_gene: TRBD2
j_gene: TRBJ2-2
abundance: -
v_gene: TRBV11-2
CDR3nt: TGTGCCAGCAGCTTTCCCTCCCTAGCGGGAGCGGTCACCGGGGAGCTGTTTTTT
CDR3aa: CASSFPSLAGAVTGELFF

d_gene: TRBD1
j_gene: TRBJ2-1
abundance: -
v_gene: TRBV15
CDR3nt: TGTGCCACCAGCAGAGACGCAGGGGGTTTATACAGTGAGCAGTTCTTC
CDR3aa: CATSRDAGGLYSEQFF

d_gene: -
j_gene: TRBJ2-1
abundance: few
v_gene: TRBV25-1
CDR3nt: TGTGCCAGCAGTCGAAGTCACGATGAGCAGTTCTTC
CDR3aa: CASSRSHDEQFF

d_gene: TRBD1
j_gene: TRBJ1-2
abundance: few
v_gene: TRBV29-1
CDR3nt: TGCAGCGTCCTGGGGACAGCAACTAACTATGGCTACACCTTC
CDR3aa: CSVLGTATNYGYTF

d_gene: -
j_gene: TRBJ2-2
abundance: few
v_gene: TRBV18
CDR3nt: TGTGCCAGCTCACCACTGACAGGGAACACCGGGGAGCTGTTTTTT
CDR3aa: CASSPLTGNTGELFF

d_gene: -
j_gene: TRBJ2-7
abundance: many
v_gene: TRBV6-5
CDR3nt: TGTGCCAGCAGTTACTCCCGGGAAACCTACGAGCAGTACTTC
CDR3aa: CASSYSRETYEQYF

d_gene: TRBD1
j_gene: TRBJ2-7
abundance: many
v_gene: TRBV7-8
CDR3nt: TGTGCCAGCAACTGGCACAGGGGGCAGAACGAGCAGTACTTC
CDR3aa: CASNWHRGQNEQYF

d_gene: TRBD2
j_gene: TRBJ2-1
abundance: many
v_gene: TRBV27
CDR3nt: TGTGCCAGCAGTGCGGGACTAGCGGGAGCAAATGAGCAGTTCTTC
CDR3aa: CASSAGLAGANEQFF

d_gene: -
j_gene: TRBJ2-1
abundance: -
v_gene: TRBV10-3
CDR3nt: TGTGCCATCAGTGCCGCGGGGTTTGGTTCCTACAATGAGCAGTTCTTC
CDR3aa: CAISAAGFGSYNEQFF

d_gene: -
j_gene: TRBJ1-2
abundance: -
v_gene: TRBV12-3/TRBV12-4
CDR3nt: TGTGCCAGCAGTCTTCAGGGTGTATATGGCTACACCTTC
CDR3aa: CASSLQGVYGYTF

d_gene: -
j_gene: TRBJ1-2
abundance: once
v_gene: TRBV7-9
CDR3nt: TGTGCCAGCACCGGAGCGGGGGATGGCTACACCTTC
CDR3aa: CASTGAGDGYTF

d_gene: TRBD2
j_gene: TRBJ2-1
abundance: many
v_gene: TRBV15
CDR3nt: TGTGCCACCAGCAGACGTAGCGGGGGGCCAAAGAATGAGCAGTTCTTC
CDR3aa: CATSRRSGGPKNEQFF

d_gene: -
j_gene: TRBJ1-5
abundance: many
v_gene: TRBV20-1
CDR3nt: TGCAGTGCTAGATTTACCGGGACTCAGCCCCAGCATTTT
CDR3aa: CSARFTGTQPQHF

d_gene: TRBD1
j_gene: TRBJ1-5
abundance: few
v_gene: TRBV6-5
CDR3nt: TGTGCCAGCAGTTACAGGACAGGAGATCAGCCCCAGCATTTT
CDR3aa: CASSYRTGDQPQHF

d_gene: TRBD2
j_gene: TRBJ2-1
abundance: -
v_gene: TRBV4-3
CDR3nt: TGCGCCAGCAGCCAAGAGGGGCGGGAGTCGAAAAATGAGCAGTTCTTC
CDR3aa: CASSQEGRESKNEQFF

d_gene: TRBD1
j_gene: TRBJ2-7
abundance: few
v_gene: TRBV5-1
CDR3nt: TGCGCCAGCAGCGGGGGACAGCCCTACGAGCAGTACTTC
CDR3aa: CASSGGQPYEQYF

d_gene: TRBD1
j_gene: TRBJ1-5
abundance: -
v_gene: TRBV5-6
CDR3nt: TGTGCCAGCAGCGTGGGGACAGTCGATATTTATAGCAATCAGCCCCAGCATTTT
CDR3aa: CASSVGTVDIYSNQPQHF

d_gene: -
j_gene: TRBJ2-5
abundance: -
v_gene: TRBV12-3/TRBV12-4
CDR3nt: TGTGCCAGCAGTTTAACCCTGCAAGAGACCCAGTACTTC
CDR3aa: CASSLTLQETQYF

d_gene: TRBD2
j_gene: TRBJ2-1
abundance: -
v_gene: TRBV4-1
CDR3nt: TGCGCCAGCAGCCAGGATCCTCGGCGGGGGGATCAGTTCTTC
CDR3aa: CASSQDPRRGDQFF

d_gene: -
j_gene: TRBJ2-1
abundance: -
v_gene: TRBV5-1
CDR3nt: TGCGCCAGCAGCTTACAGGAGATAGGCAATGAGCAGTTCTTC
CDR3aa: CASSLQEIGNEQFF

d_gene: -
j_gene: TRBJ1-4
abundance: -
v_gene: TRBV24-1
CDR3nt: TGTGCCACCAGCGGGGGAAGGTGGGAAAAACTGTTTTTT
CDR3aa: CATSGGRWEKLFF

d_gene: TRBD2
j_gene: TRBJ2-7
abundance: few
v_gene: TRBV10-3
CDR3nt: TGTGCCATCAGTGAGAGGGCTAGCGGGGAGTACGAGCAGTACTTC
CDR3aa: CAISERASGEYEQYF

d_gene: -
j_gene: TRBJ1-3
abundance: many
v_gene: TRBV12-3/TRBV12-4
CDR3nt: TGTGCCAGCAGATCTACAGGGCCTGGAAACACCATATATTTT
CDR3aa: CASRSTGPGNTIYF

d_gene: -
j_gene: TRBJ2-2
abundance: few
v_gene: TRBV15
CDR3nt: TGTGCCACCAGCAGAGATGACACCGGGGAGCTGTTTTTT
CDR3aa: CATSRDDTGELFF

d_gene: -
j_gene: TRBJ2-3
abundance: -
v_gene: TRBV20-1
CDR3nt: TGCAGTGCGCGATCGCGGACAGCTAGCACAGATACGCAGTATTTT
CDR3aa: CSARSRTASTDTQYF

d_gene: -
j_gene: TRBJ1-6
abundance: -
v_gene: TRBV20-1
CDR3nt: TGCAGTGCTATACGTCAGGGGAGCTCCTATAATTCACCCCTCCACTTT
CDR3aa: CSAIRQGSSYNSPLHF

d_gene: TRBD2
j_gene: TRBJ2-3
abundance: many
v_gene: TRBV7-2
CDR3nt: TGTGCCAGCAGCTTAGCTACAGGGACTAGCGGGTATACGCAGTATTTT
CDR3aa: CASSLATGTSGYTQYF

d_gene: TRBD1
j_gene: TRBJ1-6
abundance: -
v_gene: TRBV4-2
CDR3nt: TGTGCCAGCAGCCTGGACCCGGGACAGACTACCGGTTCACCCCTCCACTTT
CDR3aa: CASSLDPGQTTGSPLHF

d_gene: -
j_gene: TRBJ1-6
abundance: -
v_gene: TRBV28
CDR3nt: TGTGCCAGCAGTTTAGGGCAGGGTGGTCGCTCACCCCTCCACTTT
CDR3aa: CASSLGQGGRSPLHF

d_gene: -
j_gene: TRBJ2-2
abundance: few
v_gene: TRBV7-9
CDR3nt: TGTGCCAGCAGCTCTACCTCGGGACAGAACACCGGGGAGCTGTTTTTT
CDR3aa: CASSSTSGQNTGELFF

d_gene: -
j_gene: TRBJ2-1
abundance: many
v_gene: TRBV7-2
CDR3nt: TGTGCCAGCAGCTTAGGGGCTACGACGAAGGCTTATGAGCAGTTCTTC
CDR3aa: CASSLGATTKAYEQFF

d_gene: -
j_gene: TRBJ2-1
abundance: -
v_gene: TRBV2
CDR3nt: TGTGCCAGCAGTGAGGCCCTTGGAGGCAAGCAGTTCTTC
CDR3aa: CASSEALGGKQFF

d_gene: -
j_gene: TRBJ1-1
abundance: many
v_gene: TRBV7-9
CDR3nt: TGTGCCAGCAGCTTTACTGGGAACACTGAAGCTTTCTTT
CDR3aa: CASSFTGNTEAFF

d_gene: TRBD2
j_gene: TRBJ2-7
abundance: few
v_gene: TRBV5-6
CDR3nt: TGTGCCAGCAGCTGGGGGCCTAGCGGGATCCCCTACGAGCAGTACTTC
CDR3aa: CASSWGPSGIPYEQYF